This T cell receptor (beta chain) was identified during a study of molecular identifiers for immune sequencing clone quantification. In TCRdb, the PCR reads were re-called with MiXCR into one record per CDR3 protein. The sample gives tens of thousands of distinct CDR3 sequences, approximately 40% of which show up once; roughly 3.8% is in the top ten. This clonotype came up many times. Material for sequencing was naive CD8+ T cells from blood, with Jurkat cell RNA spiked in. Subset: FACS-sorted CD8+CD4-CCR7+CD45RA+ naive T cells. The sequence derives from a human donor in good health. Some libraries in this study had Jurkat cell RNA spiked in.

Here the CDR3 reads CASSLRRRPYEQYF. The CDR3 DNA follows: TGTGCCAGCAGCCTAAGGCGCAGGCCCTACGAGCAGTACTTC. The chain carries TRBV28 and TRBJ2-7; D unclear. Germline loops: CDR1 MDHEN, CDR2 SYDVKM. CDR3 length equals 14 residues. The V gene lost 6 bases and the J gene lost 2 bases, with 14 bases spanning the gap.